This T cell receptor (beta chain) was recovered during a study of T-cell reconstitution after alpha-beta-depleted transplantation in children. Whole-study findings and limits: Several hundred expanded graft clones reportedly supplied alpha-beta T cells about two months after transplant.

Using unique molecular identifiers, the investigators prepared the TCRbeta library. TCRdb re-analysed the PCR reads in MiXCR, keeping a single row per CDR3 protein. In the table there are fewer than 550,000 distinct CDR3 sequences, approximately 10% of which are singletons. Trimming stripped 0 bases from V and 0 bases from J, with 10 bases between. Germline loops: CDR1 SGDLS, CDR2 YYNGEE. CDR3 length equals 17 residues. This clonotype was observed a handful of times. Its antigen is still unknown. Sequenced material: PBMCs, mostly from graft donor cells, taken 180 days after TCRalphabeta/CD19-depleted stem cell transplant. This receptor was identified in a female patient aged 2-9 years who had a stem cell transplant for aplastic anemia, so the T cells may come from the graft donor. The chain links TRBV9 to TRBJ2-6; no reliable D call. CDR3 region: CASSVGQTPSGANVLTF. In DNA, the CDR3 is TGTGCCAGCAGCGTAGGCCAAACACCCTCTGGGGCCAACGTCCTGACTTTC.